This T cell receptor beta chain appears in the sequencing data of a study of T cell repertoires in cytomegalovirus infection. Background on the study: TCR beta signatures that were public indicated CMV infection and matching HLA type. Whole-study results and caveats: Across the ex vivo response, the dominant clonotypes were HLA-C-restricted CMV-specific TCR beta clonotypes. The study identified carriers of CMV plus the relevant HLA from cumulative public TCR beta family frequency.

To note about this clonotype: Its antigen remains unknown.

The germline CDR1 and CDR2 sequences are SGHTA and FQGNSA. The germline V and J ends were trimmed by 1 base and 8 bases, with 15 bases remaining between them. The CDR3 is 15 residues long. TCRdb re-analysed the reads in MiXCR, keeping a single row per CDR3 protein. The sample yields fewer than 550,000 distinct CDR3 sequences, 30% to 40% seen once. The chain recombines TRBV7-2 with TRBJ2-1; TRBD1 might be the D (7 bases). Sequenced material: PBMCs. The TCR originated in a human donor in good health (CMV status not recorded). Some clones in this sample may be carry-over from other donors' samples. The CDR3 bases are TGTGCCAGCAGCTTAGGGCAGGGGGGTAGCGATGAGCAGTTCTTC. Encoded protein: CASSLGQGGSDEQFF.